The TCR beta chain under discussion was sequenced for a study of blood T cell repertoires in COVID-19. Germline V CDR1 and CDR2: MNHNY, SVGAGI (reference sequence). The germline V and J ends were trimmed by 6 bases and 0 bases, with 11 bases remaining between them. The CDR3 consists of 14 residues. Generated by immunoSEQ multiplex PCR, the TCRdb table keeps only in-frame clones and is missing some. The sample lists roughly 250,000 clones, roughly 84% occurring once. This receptor was taken from a woman aged 40 to 50 with active or convalescent COVID-19. The sequencing input was peripheral blood. The chain is built from TRBV6-6 and TRBJ1-1; D gene uncertain. CDR3 nucleotides: TGTGCCAGCAGAGAGGGCAATTTGAACACTGAAGCTTTCTTT. Translation: CASREGNLNTEAFF.